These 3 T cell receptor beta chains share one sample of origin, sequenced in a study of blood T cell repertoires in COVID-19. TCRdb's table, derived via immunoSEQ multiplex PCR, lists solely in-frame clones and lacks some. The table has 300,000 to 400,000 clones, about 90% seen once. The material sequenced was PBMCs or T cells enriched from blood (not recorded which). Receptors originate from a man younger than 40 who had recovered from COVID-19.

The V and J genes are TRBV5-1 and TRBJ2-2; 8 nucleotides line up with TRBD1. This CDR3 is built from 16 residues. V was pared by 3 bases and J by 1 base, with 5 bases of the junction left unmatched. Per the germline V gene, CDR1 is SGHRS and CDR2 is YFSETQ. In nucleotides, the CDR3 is TGCGCCAGCAGCTCCTCAGGGGGCTGGAACACCGGGGAGCTGTTTTTT. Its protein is CASSSSGGWNTGELFF.

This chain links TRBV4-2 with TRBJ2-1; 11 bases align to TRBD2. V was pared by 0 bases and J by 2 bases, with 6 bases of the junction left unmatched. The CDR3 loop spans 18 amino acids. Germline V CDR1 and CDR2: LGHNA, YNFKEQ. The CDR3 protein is CASSQDPTSGGPYNEQFF. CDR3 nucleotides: TGTGCCAGCAGCCAAGATCCCACTAGCGGGGGCCCCTACAATGAGCAGTTCTTC.

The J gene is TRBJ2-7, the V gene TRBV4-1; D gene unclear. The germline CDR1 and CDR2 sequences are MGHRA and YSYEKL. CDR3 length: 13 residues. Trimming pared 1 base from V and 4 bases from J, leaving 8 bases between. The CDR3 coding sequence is TGCGCCAGCAGCCAAGTTCAGGCTTACGAGCAGTACTTC. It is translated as CASSQVQAYEQYF.